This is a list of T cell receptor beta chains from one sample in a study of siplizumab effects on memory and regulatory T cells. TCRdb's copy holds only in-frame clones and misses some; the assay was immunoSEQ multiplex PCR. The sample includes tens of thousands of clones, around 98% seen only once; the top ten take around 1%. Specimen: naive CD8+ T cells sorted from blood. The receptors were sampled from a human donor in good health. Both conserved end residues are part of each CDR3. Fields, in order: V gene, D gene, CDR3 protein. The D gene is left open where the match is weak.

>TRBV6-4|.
CASGDRNDNEQFF
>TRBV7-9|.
CASTGNTEAFF
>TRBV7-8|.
CASSPHNLEQFF
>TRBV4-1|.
CASTHLGPMNTEAFF
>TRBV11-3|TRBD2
CASSHPGLARETQYF
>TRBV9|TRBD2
CASSPPGGLTGELFF
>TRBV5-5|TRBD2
CASSPGLAGGYQETQYF
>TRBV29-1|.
CSVRTVHNEQFF
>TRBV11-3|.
CASSFKPVLYEQYF
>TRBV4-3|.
CASSFRTDPNTGELFF
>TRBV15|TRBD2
CATSRDSFLGYGTTEQYF
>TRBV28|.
CASTMSPGYEQYF
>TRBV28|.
CASSLGPGASYEQYF
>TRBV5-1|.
CASSSDTNTEAFF
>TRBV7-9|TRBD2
CASSLAPSGSQQFF
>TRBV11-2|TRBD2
CASSSTSGRDDEQFF